These 7 T cell receptor beta chains were all obtained from the same sample, sequenced in a study of tumor-infiltrating lymphocytes in oesophageal squamous cell carcinoma. A single record per CDR3 protein comes from TCRdb applying MiXCR to the PCR reads. The sample includes roughly 17,000 distinct CDR3 sequences, 45% to 50% seen only once; the top ten take about 44%. Sequencing input: normal esophageal tissue next to the tumor. These receptors all come from a female donor with esophageal squamous cell carcinoma.

The sample holds one count of this clonotype. The rearrangement joins TRBV7-9 to TRBJ2-7, with TRBD2 identical over 9 bases. V shed 0 bases and J 4 bases; nucleotides not matched to a gene: 7. The CDR3 consists of 16 residues. Germline-derived CDR1 and CDR2 are SEHNR and FQNEAQ (reference sequence). The CDR3 sequence: CASSLAGGRVLYEQYF. CDR3 DNA: TGTGCCAGCAGCTTAGCGGGCGGGAGGGTCCTATACGAGCAGTACTTC.

The CDR3 nucleotides read TGTGCCAGCAGCTTAGCCCTAGCGGGATCCTCTGGGGCCAACGTCCTGACTTTC. Translated, it gives CASSLALAGSSGANVLTF. The V call is TRBV7-2, the J call TRBJ2-6; 9 bases agree with TRBD2. Trimming took 0 bases from V and 0 from J; bases not matched to a gene: 3. This CDR3 is 18 amino acids long. Germline V gene sequence: CDR1 SGHTA, CDR2 FQGNSA.

Regarding this clonotype: The junction differs from germline at one of its ends, possibly a read error. The chain employs TRBV7-6 and TRBJ2-1; 11 positions agree with TRBD2. The CDR3 loop spans 16 amino acids. Germline assignment: CDR1 SGHVS and CDR2 FNYEAQ. CDR3 residues: CASSPGLAGSYNEQFF. The CDR3 nucleotides read TGTGCTAGCAGCCCCGGACTAGCGGGCTCCTACAATGAGCAGTTCTTC.

This clonotype has ten or more counts. The genes are TRBV6-6 and TRBJ1-6; perhaps TRBD1 as D (5 bases). V lost 0 bases to trimming and J lost 5 bases, with 8 bases between them. Germline CDR1 MNHNY, CDR2 SVGAGI (reference sequence). This CDR3 has 15 residues. The CDR3 spells CASSYSGGDNSPLHF. DNA for the CDR3: TGTGCCAGCAGTTACTCCGGGGGGGATAATTCACCCCTCCACTTT.

Sample share makes this clonotype medium-sized (0.01 to 0.1%). V usage is TRBV7-3 and J usage is TRBJ2-5; 9 nucleotides line up with TRBD1. The CDR3 runs 14 residues. Germline trimming cut 3 bases from V and 3 bases from J; bases unmatched to any gene: 2. From germline, CDR1 is SGHTA and CDR2 FQGTGA. The CDR3, as DNA: TGTGCCAGCAGCTTCGGGACAGGGAAAGAGACCCAGTACTTC. Its protein product is CASSFGTGKETQYF.

This clonotype is a singleton in its sample. This chain connects TRBV6-8 to TRBJ2-5, with D possibly called TRBD1 or TRBD2 (5 bases each). V was pared by 7 bases and J by 13 bases, with 16 bases between. The CDR3 runs 11 residues. CDR1 and CDR2 from the germline V gene are MNHGY and SAAAGT. CDR3 loop: CASIGTGELYF. For the CDR3, the DNA is TGTGCCAGCATCGGGACCGGGGAGCTGTACTTC.

V and J are TRBV7-2 and TRBJ2-1; D might be TRBD1 (5 bases). Deletions cut 1 base from V and 9 bases from J, with 16 bases between. This CDR3 spans 15 amino acids. Germline loops: CDR1 SGHTA, CDR2 FQGNSA. The CDR3 sequence: CASSLDSPPRGEQFF. CDR3 in DNA: TGTGCCAGCAGCTTAGACTCCCCGCCAAGGGGTGAGCAGTTCTTC. The full variable domain, its missing parts supplied by reference TRBV7-2 and TRBJ2-1, is GAGVSQSPSNKVTEKGKDVELRCDPISGHTALYWYRQSLGQGLEFLIYFQGNSAPDKSGLPSDRFSAERTGGSVSTLTIQRTQQEDSAVYLCASSLDSPPRGEQFFGPGTRLTVL.